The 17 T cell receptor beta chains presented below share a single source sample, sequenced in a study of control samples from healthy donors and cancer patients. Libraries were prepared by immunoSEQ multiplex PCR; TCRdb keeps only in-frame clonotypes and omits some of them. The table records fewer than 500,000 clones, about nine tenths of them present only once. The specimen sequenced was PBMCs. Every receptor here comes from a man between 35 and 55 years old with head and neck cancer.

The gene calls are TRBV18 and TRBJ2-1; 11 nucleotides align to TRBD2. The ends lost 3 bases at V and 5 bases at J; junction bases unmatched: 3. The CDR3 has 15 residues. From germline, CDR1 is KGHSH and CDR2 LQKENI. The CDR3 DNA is TGTGCCAGCTCACCCGGGACTAGCGGACACAATGAGCAGTTCTTC. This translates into CASSPGTSGHNEQFF.

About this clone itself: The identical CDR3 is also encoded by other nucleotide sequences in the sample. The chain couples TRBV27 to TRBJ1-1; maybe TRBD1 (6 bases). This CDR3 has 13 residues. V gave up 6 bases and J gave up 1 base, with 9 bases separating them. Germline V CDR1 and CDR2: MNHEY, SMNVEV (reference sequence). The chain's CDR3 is CASSLTGNTEAFF. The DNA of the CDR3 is TGTGCCAGCAGCTTGACAGGGAACACTGAAGCTTTCTTT.

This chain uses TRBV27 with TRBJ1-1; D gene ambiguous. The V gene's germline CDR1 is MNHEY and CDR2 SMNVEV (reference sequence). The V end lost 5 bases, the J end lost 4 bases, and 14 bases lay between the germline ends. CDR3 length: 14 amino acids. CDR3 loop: CASSLQSSSTEAFF. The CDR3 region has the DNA TGTGCCAGCAGTCTACAGTCCTCCTCCACTGAAGCTTTCTTT.

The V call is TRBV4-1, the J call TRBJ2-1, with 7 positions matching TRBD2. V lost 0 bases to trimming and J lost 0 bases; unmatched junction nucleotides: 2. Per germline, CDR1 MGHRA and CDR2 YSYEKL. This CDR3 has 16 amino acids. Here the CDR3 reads CASSQDSGGSYNEQFF. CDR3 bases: TGCGCCAGCAGCCAAGACTCGGGGGGCTCCTACAATGAGCAGTTCTTC.

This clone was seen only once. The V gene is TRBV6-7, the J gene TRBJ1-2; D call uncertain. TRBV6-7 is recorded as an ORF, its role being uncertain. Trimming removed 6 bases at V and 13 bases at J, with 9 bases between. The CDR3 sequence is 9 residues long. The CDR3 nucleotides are TGTGCCAGCAGCCCCACATCCACCTTC. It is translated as CASSPTSTF.

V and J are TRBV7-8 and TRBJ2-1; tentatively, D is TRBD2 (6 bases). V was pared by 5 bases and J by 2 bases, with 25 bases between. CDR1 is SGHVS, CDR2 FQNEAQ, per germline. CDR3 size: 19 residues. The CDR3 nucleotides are TGTGCCAGCAGCCCCATAATGTTAGGGACTCCCCCTCCCTACAATGAGCAGTTCTTC. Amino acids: CASSPIMLGTPPPYNEQFF. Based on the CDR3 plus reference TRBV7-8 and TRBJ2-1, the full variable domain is GAGVSQSPRYKVAKRGQDVALRCDPISGHVSLFWYQQALGQGPEFLTYFQNEAQLDKSGLPSDRFFAERPEGSVSTLKIQRTQQEDSAVYLCASSPIMLGTPPPYNEQFFGPGTRLTVL.

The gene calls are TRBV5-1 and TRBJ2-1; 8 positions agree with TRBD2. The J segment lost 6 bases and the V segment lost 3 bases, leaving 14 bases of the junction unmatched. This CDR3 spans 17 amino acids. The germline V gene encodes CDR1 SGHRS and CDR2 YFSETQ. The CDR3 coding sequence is TGCGCCAGCAGCTCCATTACAGCGGGGGCTCCACTCAATGAGCAGTTCTTC. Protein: CASSSITAGAPLNEQFF.

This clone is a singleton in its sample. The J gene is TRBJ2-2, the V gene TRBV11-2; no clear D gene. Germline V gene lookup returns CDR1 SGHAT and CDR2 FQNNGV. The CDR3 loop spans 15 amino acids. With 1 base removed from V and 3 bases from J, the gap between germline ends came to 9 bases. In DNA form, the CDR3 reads TGTGCCAGCAGCTTAGTTTTAGCATACACCGGGGAGCTGTTTTTT. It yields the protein CASSLVLAYTGELFF.

The CDR3 bases are TGTGCCAGCAGCTTCCAACTAGCGGAATCCTACGAGCAGTACTTC. This gives the protein CASSFQLAESYEQYF. The chain recombines TRBV11-1 with TRBJ2-7, with TRBD2 identical over 8 bases. This CDR3 is 15 amino acids long. Trimming at V came to 3 bases and at J to 1 base, leaving 5 bases not matched to a gene. In germline, CDR1 is SGHAT, CDR2 FQDESV (reference sequence).

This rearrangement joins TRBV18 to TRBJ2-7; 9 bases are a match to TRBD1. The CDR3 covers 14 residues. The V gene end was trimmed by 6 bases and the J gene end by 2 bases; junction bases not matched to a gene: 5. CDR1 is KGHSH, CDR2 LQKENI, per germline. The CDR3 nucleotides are TGTGCCAGCTCTCGCGGACAGGGGACCTACGAGCAGTACTTC. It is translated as CASSRGQGTYEQYF.

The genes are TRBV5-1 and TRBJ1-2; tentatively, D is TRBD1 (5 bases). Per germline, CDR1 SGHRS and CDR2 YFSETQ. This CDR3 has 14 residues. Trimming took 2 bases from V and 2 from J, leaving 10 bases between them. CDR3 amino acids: CASSFEGTNYGYTF. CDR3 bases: TGCGCCAGCAGCTTCGAGGGGACGAACTATGGCTACACCTTC.

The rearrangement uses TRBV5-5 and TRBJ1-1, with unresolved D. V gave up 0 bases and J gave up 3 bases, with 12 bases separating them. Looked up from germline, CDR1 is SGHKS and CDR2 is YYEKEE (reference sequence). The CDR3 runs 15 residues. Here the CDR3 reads CASSLDRSKYTEAFF. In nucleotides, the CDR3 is TGTGCCAGCAGCTTGGACAGAAGCAAGTACACTGAAGCTTTCTTT.

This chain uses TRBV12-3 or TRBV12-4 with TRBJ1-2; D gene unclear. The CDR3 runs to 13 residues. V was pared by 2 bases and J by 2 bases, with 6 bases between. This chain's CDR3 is CASSLQLNYGYTF. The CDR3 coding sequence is TGTGCCAGCAGTTTACAACTAAACTATGGCTACACCTTC.

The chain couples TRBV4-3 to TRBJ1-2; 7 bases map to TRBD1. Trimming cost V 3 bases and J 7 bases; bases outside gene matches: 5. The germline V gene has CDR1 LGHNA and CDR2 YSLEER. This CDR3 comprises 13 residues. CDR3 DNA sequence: TGCGCCAGCAGCCAGGTGGGGGACAGTGGCTACACCTTC. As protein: CASSQVGDSGYTF.

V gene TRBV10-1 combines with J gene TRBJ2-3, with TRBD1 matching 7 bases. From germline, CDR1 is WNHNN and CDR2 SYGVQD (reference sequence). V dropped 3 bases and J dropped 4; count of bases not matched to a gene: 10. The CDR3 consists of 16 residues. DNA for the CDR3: TGCGCCAGCAGTGACTTGGGGCAGGGGGAGCCAGATACGCAGTATTTT. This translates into CASSDLGQGEPDTQYF.

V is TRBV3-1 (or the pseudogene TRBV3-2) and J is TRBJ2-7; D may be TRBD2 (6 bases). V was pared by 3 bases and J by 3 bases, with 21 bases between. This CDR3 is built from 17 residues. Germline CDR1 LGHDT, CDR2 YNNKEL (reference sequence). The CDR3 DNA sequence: TGTGCCAGCAGCCAGAGAACAGTGTTTGCGGGACTCTACGAGCAGTACTTC. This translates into CASSQRTVFAGLYEQYF.

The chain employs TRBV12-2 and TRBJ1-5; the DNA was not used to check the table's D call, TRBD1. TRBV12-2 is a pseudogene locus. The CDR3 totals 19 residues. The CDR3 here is CASRSKADREVDSNQPQHF. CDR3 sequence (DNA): TGTGCAAGTCGCTCTAAGGCGGACAGGGAAGTAGATAGCAATCAGCCCCAGCATTTT.